The 11 T cell receptor beta chains presented below share a single source sample, sequenced in a study of T cell responses to AZD1222 COVID-19 vaccine. The table came from immunoSEQ multiplex PCR; TCRdb's copy has only in-frame clones and leaves some out. The data contain about 140,000 clones, 70% to 90% of them seen just once; the ten biggest clones take up 5.5%. Source: peripheral blood, taken on day 0 of AZD1222 vaccination. Every receptor here comes from an adult in good health.

The chain is built from TRBV5-1 and TRBJ2-7; 9 bases match TRBD2. In germline, CDR1 is SGHRS, CDR2 YFSETQ. The J segment lost 6 bases and the V segment lost 7 bases, leaving 11 bases of the junction unmatched. CDR3 size: 14 residues. CDR3 bases: TGCGCCAGCCATCGGAGTAGCGGGAGTGCCGAGCAGTACTTC. Encoded protein: CASHRSSGSAEQYF. Drawing the rest from reference TRBV5-1 and TRBJ2-7, the complete variable domain is KAGVTQTPRYLIKTRGQQVTLSCSPISGHRSVSWYQQTPGQGLQFLFEYFSETQRNKGNFPGRFSGRQFSNSRSEMNVSTLELGDSALYLCASHRSSGSAEQYFGPGTRLTVT.

The chain links TRBV28 to TRBJ1-5; D uncertain. The germline gives CDR1 MDHEN, CDR2 SYDVKM. The ends were cut back, 4 bases at V and 2 bases at J, with 15 bases in the middle. The CDR3 contains 16 residues. CDR3 sequence reads: CASSSPGGIGNQPQHF. In DNA, the CDR3 is TGTGCCAGCAGTTCCCCCGGCGGGATCGGCAATCAGCCCCAGCATTTT.

V is TRBV7-2 and J is TRBJ2-1; D unclear. CDR1 and CDR2 (germline): SGHTA, FQGNSA. V lost 2 bases, J lost 2 bases, and 13 bases lay in between. The CDR3 is 16 amino acids. CDR3 sequence (DNA): TGTGCCAGCAGCTTATCGGGCGCAGAAGCCTACAATGAGCAGTTCTTC. It encodes CASSLSGAEAYNEQFF.

V gene TRBV4-1 combines with J gene TRBJ2-7; maybe TRBD2 (5 bases). V lost 1 base and J 0 bases, leaving 10 bases between the germline ends. Germline CDR1 and CDR2: MGHRA and YSYEKL. The CDR3 contains 15 residues. Here the CDR3 reads CASSQVDGLSYEQYF. The CDR3, as DNA: TGCGCCAGCAGCCAAGTGGACGGACTCTCCTACGAGCAGTACTTC.

This chain uses TRBV27 with TRBJ2-3, with a tentative D call TRBD2 (6 bases). Trimming removed 4 bases at V and 0 bases at J, with 14 bases between. The germline V gene encodes CDR1 MNHEY and CDR2 SMNVEV (reference sequence). The CDR3 extends over 16 amino acids. The CDR3 reads CASSSYSGPSTDTQYF. As DNA, the CDR3 is TGTGCCAGCAGTTCCTATAGCGGACCTAGCACAGATACGCAGTATTTT.

The chain employs TRBV14 and TRBJ2-7; 9 positions agree with TRBD1. The CDR3 covers 14 residues. The V gene end was trimmed by 4 bases and the J gene end by 1 base; junction bases not matched to a gene: 2. Germline CDR1 reads SGHDN; CDR2 reads FVKESK. The CDR3 loop is CASSRGQGSYEQYF. DNA of the CDR3: TGTGCCAGCAGCCGAGGACAGGGGTCCTACGAGCAGTACTTC.

The chain recombines TRBV7-2 with TRBJ1-1; the D is unclear. Trimming removed 5 bases at V and 5 bases at J, with 12 bases between. This CDR3 is built from 13 residues. Germline loops: CDR1 SGHTA, CDR2 FQGNSA. The CDR3 DNA reads TGTGCCAGCAGCGGCGGAGTGAGAACTGAAGCTTTCTTT. Residues: CASSGGVRTEAFF.

The CDR3 DNA reads as TGTGCCAGCAGCTTAGCGGCCAATGAGCAGTTCTTC. As protein: CASSLAANEQFF. The genes are TRBV7-9 and TRBJ2-1; D is undetermined. The CDR3 has 12 residues. V lost 0 bases, J lost 6 bases, and 3 bases lay in between. In germline, CDR1 is SEHNR, CDR2 FQNEAQ (reference sequence).

The chain uses TRBV7-2 and TRBJ1-5; D is unresolved. Trimming removed 1 base from V and 4 bases from J, with 5 bases in between. The CDR3 loop spans 13 amino acids. Germline V CDR1 and CDR2: SGHTA, FQGNSA. The CDR3 loop reads CASSLVGNQPQHF. The CDR3 DNA sequence: TGTGCCAGCAGCTTAGTAGGGAATCAGCCCCAGCATTTT.

The genes are TRBV9 and TRBJ1-2; D is ambiguous. Germline V gene sequence: CDR1 SGDLS, CDR2 YYNGEE. The CDR3 totals 15 residues. Trimming took 0 bases from V and 2 from J, leaving 11 bases between them. The CDR3 sequence is CASSVVPGGNYGYTF. DNA of the CDR3: TGTGCCAGCAGCGTAGTTCCGGGAGGCAACTATGGCTACACCTTC.

The sample holds one count of this clone. The gene calls are TRBV24-1 and TRBJ1-2; D is uncertain. The CDR3 runs to 13 residues. Trimming stripped 4 bases from V and 7 bases from J, with 12 bases between. Looked up from germline, CDR1 is KGHDR and CDR2 is SFDVKD. This CDR3 is CATSDPRRGGYTF. The CDR3 nucleotides read TGTGCCACCAGTGACCCCAGAAGAGGTGGCTACACCTTC.